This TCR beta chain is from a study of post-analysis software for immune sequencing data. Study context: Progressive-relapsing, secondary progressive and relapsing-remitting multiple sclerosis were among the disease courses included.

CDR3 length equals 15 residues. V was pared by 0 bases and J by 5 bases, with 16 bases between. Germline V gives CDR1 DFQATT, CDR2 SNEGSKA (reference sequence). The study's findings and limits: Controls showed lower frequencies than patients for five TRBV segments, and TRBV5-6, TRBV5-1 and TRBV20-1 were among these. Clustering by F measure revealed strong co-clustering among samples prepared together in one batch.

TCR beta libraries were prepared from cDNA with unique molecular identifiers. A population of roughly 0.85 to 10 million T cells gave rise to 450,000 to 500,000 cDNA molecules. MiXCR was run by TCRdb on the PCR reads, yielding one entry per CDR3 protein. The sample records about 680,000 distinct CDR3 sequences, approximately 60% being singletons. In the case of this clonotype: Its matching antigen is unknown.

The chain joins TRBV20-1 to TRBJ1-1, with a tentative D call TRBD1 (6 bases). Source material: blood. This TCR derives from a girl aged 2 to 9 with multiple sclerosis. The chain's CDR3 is CSARDSQGIWTEAFF. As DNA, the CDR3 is TGCAGTGCTAGAGATTCCCAGGGGATTTGGACTGAAGCTTTCTTT.